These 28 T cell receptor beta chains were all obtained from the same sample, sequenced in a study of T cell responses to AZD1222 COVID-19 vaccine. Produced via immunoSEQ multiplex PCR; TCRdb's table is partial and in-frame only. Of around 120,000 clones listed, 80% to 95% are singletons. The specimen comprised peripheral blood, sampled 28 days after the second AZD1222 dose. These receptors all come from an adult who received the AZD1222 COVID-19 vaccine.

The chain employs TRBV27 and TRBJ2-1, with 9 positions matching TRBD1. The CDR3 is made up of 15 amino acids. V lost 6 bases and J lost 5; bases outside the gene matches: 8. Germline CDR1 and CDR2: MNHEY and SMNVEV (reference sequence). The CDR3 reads CASSWGQGGNNEQFF. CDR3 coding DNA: TGTGCCAGCAGCTGGGGACAGGGAGGGAACAATGAGCAGTTCTTC.

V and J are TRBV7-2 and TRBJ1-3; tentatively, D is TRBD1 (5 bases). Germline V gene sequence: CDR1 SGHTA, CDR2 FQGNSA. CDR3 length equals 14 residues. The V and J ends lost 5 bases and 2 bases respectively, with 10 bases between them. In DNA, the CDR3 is TGTGCCAGCAGCCCCTGGGGCCCTGGAAACACCATATATTTT. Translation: CASSPWGPGNTIYF.

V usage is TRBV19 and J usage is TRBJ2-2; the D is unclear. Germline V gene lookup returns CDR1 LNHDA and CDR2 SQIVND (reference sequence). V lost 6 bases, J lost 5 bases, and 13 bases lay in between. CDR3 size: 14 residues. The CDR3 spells CASRVPLPTGELFF. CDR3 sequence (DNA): TGTGCCAGTAGAGTCCCCCTTCCAACCGGGGAGCTGTTTTTT.

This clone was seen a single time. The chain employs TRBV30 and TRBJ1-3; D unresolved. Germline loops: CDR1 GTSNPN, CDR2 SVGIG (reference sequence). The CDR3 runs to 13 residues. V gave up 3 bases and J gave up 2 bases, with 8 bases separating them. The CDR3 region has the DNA TGTGCCTGGAGGGTCCCCCCTGGAAACACCATATATTTT. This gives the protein CAWRVPPGNTIYF.

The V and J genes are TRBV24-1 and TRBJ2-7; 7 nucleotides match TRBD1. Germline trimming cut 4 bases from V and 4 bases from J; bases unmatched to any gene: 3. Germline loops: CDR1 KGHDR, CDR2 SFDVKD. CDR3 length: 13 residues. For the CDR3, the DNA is TGTGCCACCAGTGAGGGGGACAGATACGAGCAGTACTTC. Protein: CATSEGDRYEQYF.

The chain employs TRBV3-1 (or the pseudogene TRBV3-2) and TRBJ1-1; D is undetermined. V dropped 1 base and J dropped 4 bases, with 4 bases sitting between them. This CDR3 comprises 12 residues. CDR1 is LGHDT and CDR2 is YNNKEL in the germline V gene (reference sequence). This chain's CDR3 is CASSQVGTEAFF. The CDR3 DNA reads TGTGCCAGCAGCCAAGTTGGCACTGAAGCTTTCTTT.

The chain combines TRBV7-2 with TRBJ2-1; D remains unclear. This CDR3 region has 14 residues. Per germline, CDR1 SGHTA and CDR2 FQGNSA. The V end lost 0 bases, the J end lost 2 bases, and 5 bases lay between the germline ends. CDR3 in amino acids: CASSLALAYNEQFF. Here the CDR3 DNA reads TGTGCCAGCAGCTTAGCTCTAGCCTACAATGAGCAGTTCTTC.

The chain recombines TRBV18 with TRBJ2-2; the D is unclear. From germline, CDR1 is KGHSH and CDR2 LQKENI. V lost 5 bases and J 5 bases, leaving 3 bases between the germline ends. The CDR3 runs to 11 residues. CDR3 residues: CASSATGELFF. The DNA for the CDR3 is TGTGCCAGCTCAGCGACCGGGGAGCTGTTTTTT. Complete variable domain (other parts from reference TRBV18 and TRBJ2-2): NAGVMQNPRHLVRRRGQEARLRCSPMKGHSHVYWYRQLPEEGLKFMVYLQKENIIDESGMPKERFSAEFPKEGPSILRIQQVVRGDSAAYFCASSATGELFFGEGSRLTVL.

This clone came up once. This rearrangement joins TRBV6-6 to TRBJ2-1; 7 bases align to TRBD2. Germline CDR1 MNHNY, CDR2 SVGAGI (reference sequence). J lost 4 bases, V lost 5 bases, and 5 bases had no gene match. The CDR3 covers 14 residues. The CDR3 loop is CASSPPGGYNEQFF. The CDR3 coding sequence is TGTGCCAGCAGTCCCCCCGGGGGGTACAATGAGCAGTTCTTC.

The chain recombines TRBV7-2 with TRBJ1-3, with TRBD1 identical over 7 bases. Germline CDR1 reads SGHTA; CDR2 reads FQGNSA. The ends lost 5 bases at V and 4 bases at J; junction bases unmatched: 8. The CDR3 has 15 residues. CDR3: CASSRTGAGGNTIYF. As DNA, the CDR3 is TGTGCCAGCAGCCGCACAGGGGCAGGGGGAAACACCATATATTTT.

CDR3 nucleotide sequence: TGTGCCAGCAGTGACGGGTATACTGGAAACACCATATATTTT. Protein: CASSDGYTGNTIYF. This chain connects TRBV6-1 to TRBJ1-3; D is unresolved. The CDR3 consists of 14 residues. Trimming cost V 3 bases and J 2 bases, with 8 bases left between them. Looked up from germline, CDR1 is MNHNS and CDR2 is SASEGT.

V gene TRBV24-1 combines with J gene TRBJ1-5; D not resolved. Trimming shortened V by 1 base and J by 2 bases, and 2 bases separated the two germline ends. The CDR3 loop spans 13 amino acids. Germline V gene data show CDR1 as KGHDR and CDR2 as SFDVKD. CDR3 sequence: CATSDFGNQPQHF. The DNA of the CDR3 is TGTGCCACCAGTGATTTTGGCAATCAGCCCCAGCATTTT.

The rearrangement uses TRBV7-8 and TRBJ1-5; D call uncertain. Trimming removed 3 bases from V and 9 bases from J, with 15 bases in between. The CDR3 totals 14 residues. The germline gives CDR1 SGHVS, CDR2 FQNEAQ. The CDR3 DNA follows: TGTGCCAGCAGCTTCATAGGGTCCGATCGGCCCCAGCATTTT. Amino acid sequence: CASSFIGSDRPQHF.

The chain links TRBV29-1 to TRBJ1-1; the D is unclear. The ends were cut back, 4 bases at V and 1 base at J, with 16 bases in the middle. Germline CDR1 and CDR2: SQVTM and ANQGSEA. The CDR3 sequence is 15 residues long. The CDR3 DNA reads TGCAGCGTTGCGGACCCGGGATCTTCGAACACTGAAGCTTTCTTT. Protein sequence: CSVADPGSSNTEAFF.

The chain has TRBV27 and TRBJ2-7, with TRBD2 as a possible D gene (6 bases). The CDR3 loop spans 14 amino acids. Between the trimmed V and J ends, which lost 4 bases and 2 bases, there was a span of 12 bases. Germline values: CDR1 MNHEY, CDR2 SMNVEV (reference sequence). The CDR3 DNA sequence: TGTGCCAGCAGTTCGGGCGGGGTGACCTACGAGCAGTACTTC. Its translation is CASSSGGVTYEQYF.

The CDR3 reads CASSLMGTGGDEQYF. In DNA form, the CDR3 reads TGTGCCAGCAGCTTGATGGGGACAGGGGGCGACGAGCAGTACTTC. The gene calls are TRBV5-8 and TRBJ2-7; TRBD1 matches at 12 bases. V lost 1 base, J lost 5 bases, and 4 bases stayed unmatched. This CDR3 has 15 amino acids. From germline, CDR1 is SGHTS and CDR2 YDEGEE.

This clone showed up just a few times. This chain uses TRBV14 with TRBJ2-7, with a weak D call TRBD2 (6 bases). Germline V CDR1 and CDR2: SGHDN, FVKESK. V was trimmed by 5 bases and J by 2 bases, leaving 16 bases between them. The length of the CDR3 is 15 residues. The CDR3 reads CASSARGDSPYEQYF. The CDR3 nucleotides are TGTGCCAGCAGCGCTCGCGGGGATTCCCCCTACGAGCAGTACTTC.

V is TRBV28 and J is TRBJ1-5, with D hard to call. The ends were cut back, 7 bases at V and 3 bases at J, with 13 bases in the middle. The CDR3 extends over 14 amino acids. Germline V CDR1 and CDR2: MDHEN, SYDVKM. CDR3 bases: TGTGCCAGCAAGGGCCAGTGGGACAATCAGCCCCAGCATTTT. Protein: CASKGQWDNQPQHF.

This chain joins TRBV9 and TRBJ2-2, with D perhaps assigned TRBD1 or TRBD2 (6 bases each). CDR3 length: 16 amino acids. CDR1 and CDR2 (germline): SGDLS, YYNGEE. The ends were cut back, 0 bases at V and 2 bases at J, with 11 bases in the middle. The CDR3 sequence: CASSVEGGPNTGELFF. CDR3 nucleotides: TGTGCCAGCAGCGTAGAAGGGGGGCCCAACACCGGGGAGCTGTTTTTT.

The CDR3 sequence is CASSSGVATGELFF. The CDR3 bases are TGTGCCAGCAGCTCTGGGGTTGCCACCGGGGAGCTGTTTTTT. The chain has TRBV7-3 and TRBJ2-2, with D hard to call. CDR1 SGHTA and CDR2 FQGTGA come from the germline V gene. CDR3 length: 14 residues. Trimming removed 4 bases from V and 4 bases from J, with 10 bases in between.

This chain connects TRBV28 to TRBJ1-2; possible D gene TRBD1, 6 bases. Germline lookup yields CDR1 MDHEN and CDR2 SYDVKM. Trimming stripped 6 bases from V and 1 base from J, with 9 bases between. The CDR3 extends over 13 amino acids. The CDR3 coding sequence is TGTGCCAGCAGGACGGACAGTAACTATGGCTACACCTTC. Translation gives CASRTDSNYGYTF.

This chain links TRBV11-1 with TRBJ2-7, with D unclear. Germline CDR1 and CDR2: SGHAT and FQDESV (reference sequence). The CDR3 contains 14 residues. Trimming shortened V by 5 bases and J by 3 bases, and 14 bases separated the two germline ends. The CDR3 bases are TGTGCCAGCAGCCGCTCGACGGAACTCTACGAGCAGTACTTC. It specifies CASSRSTELYEQYF. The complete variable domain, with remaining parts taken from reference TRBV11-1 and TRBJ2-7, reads EAEVAQSPRYKITEKSQAVAFWCDPISGHATLYWYRQILGQGPELLVQFQDESVVDDSQLPKDRFSAERLKGVDSTLKIQPAELGDSAMYLCASSRSTELYEQYFGPGTRLTVT.

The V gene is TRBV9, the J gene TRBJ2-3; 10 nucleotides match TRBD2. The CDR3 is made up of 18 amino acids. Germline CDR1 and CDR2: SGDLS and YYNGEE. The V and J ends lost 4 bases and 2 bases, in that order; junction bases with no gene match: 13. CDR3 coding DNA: TGTGCCAGCAGCCCTGGGACTAGCGACCGACGCTACACAGATACGCAGTATTTT. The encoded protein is CASSPGTSDRRYTDTQYF.

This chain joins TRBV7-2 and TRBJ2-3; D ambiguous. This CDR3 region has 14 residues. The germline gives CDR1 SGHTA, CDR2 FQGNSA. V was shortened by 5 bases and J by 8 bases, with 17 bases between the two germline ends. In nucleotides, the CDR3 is TGTGCCAGCAGCCAGACCCCCGCGGATGGTACGCAGTATTTT. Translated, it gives CASSQTPADGTQYF.

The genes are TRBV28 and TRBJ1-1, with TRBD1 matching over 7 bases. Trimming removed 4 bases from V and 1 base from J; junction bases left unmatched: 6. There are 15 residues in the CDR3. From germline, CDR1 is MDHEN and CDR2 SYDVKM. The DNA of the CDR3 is TGTGCCAGCAGTTCTCGACAGGGAGAGAACACTGAAGCTTTCTTT. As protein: CASSSRQGENTEAFF.

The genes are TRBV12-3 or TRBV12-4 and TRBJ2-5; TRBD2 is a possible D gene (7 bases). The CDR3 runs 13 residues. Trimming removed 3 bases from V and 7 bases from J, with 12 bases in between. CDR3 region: CASSLNREGTQYF. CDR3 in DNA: TGTGCCAGCAGTTTGAACAGGGAGGGGACCCAGTACTTC.

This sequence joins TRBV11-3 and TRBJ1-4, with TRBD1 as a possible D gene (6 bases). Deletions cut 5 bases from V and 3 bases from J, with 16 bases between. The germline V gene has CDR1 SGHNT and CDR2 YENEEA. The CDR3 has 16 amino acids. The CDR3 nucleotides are TGTGCCAGCAGCGCCACAGGGAGAAAGGCTAATGAAAAACTGTTTTTT. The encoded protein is CASSATGRKANEKLFF.

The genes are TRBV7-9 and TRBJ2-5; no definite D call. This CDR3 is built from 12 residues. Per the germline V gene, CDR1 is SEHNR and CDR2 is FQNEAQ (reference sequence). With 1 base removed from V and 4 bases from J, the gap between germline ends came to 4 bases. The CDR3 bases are TGTGCCAGCAGCTTAGTAGGAGAGACCCAGTACTTC. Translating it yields CASSLVGETQYF. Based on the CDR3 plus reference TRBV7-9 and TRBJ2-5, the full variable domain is DTGVSQNPRHKITKRGQNVTFRCDPISEHNRLYWYRQTLGQGPEFLTYFQNEAQLEKSRLLSDRFSAERPKGSFSTLEIQRTEQGDSAMYLCASSLVGETQYFGPGTRLLVL.